This TCR beta chain appears in the sequencing data of a study of CD8+ T cells in alopecia areata. Study-wide results and limits: Especially in alopecia totalis/universalis, lesional scalp showed greater clonality than normal scalp did. Scalp sequencing captures resident alphabeta T cells of normal skin too. Patients shared TCRs less clearly than mice did, possibly owing to HLA.

This clone has just a few counts. What it binds is unknown. A FACSAria was used to sort CD4+ and CD8+ T cells. These cells came from PBMCs. This CDR3 has 15 amino acids. CDR1 is SGDLS and CDR2 is YYNGEE in the germline V gene. Trimming removed 1 base from V and 2 bases from J, with 11 bases in between. Reverse transcription of extracted RNA yielded cDNA, which provided the sequencing template. The protocol was immunoSEQ multiplex PCR, while the TCRdb copy is restricted to in-frame clones and leaves out a portion. The profile shows about 120,000 clones, 55% to 80% of them singletons. Material: CD4+ T cells sorted from blood. The rearrangement joins TRBV9 to TRBJ2-3; perhaps D is TRBD1 or TRBD2 (5 bases each). The sequence was obtained from a human donor in good health. The CDR3 DNA follows: TGTGCCAGCAGCGTAAGGGGCGACTACACAGATACGCAGTATTTT. It specifies CASSVRGDYTDTQYF.